The 27 T cell receptor beta chains below were found in one sample sequenced in a study of early T cells in non-severe SARS-CoV-2 infection. One entry per CDR3 protein results from TCRdb running MiXCR on the 5' RACE reads. The data show more than 55,000 distinct CDR3 sequences, 8% to 9% seen once. The specimen sequenced was whole blood. The receptors were sampled from an adult who was a healthcare worker with PCR-confirmed SARS-CoV-2 infection or an uninfected control (not recorded which).

By share of the sample, this clonotype is medium-sized. This rearrangement joins TRBV27 to TRBJ2-1; 10 bases line up with TRBD2. J lost 6 bases, V lost 6 bases, and 11 bases had no gene match. This CDR3 has 16 residues. Germline V gene data show CDR1 as MNHEY and CDR2 as SMNVEV (reference sequence). The CDR3 DNA is TGTGCCAGCAGAGTGGGGACTAGCGCGGTTATCAATGAGCAGTTCTTC. Translation gives CASRVGTSAVINEQFF.

This rearrangement joins TRBV28 to TRBJ2-2; D uncertain. The germline V gene has CDR1 MDHEN and CDR2 SYDVKM. V was cut by 1 base and J by 4 bases, with 10 bases left in between. This CDR3 is built from 15 residues. CDR3 DNA sequence: TGTGCCAGCAGTTTATTAGCTGGTGGCACCGGGGAGCTGTTTTTT. This sequence encodes CASSLLAGGTGELFF.

This clonotype appeared many times. The chain is built from TRBV27 and TRBJ2-5; D may match TRBD1 or TRBD2 (6 bases each). Trimming took 2 bases from V and 6 from J, leaving 13 bases between them. The CDR3 totals 14 residues. Per germline, CDR1 MNHEY and CDR2 SMNVEV (reference sequence). The DNA of the CDR3 is TGTGCCAGCAGTTTAATGGGGGGCCAGAAGACCCAGTACTTC. Residues: CASSLMGGQKTQYF.

This clonotype has ten or more counts. V usage is TRBV4-3 and J usage is TRBJ2-7; D is ambiguous. CDR3 length equals 13 residues. CDR1 and CDR2 (germline): LGHNA, YSLEER. Between the trimmed V and J ends, which lost 4 bases and 3 bases, there was a span of 10 bases. The CDR3 loop reads CASSPDVGYEQYF. CDR3 bases: TGCGCCAGCAGCCCGGACGTCGGCTACGAGCAGTACTTC.

CDR3 coding DNA: TGCGCCAGCAGCCCGGACCAGCTGGGCTACGAGCAGTACTTC. Its protein product is CASSPDQLGYEQYF. V is TRBV4-1 and J is TRBJ2-7; the D is unclear. Germline values: CDR1 MGHRA, CDR2 YSYEKL. Trimming pared 4 bases from V and 3 bases from J, leaving 13 bases between. There are 14 residues in the CDR3.

This clonotype was seen ten or more times. The V call is TRBV19, the J call TRBJ1-3, with unresolved D. With 5 bases removed from V and 0 bases from J, the gap between germline ends came to 11 bases. Germline CDR1 reads LNHDA; CDR2 reads SQIVND (reference sequence). The CDR3 contains 15 residues. The CDR3 spells CASSLSGYSGNTIYF. In DNA, the CDR3 is TGTGCCAGTAGTCTCTCGGGTTACTCTGGAAACACCATATATTTT.

This clonotype was recorded a few times. V is TRBV29-1 and J is TRBJ1-6; D remains ambiguous. The CDR3 runs to 14 residues. The V and J ends lost 6 bases and 8 bases respectively, with 17 bases between them. Germline V lookup: CDR1 SQVTM, CDR2 ANQGSEA. Here the CDR3 reads CSVALGSRDSPLHF. The CDR3 DNA reads as TGCAGCGTGGCCCTGGGGTCAAGGGATTCACCCCTCCACTTT.

Comment on this clonotype: Germline is not matched at one junction end, which may reflect a read error. The chain links TRBV20-1 to TRBJ2-7, with 7 bases fitting TRBD2. CDR3 length: 14 amino acids. CDR1 is DFQATT and CDR2 is SNEGSKA in the germline V gene (reference sequence). CDR3 DNA: TGCAGTGCTAGGTCAGCGGGGCGCTCCTACGAGCAGCACTTC. It yields the protein CSARSAGRSYEQHF.

This chain connects TRBV12-3 or TRBV12-4 to TRBJ1-4; the match to TRBD1 covers 7 bases. V lost 6 bases and J lost 17; bases outside the gene matches: 15. CDR3 length: 13 residues. The CDR3 coding sequence is TGTGCCAGCAGCCCGACCGAACGGGACAGACGCTTTTTT. This encodes CASSPTERDRRFF.

This clonotype was seen repeatedly, ten times or more. The chain carries TRBV28 and TRBJ2-7, with a weak D call TRBD2 (5 bases). The CDR3 extends over 15 amino acids. V shed 10 bases and J shed 4 bases, with 23 bases lying between them. Germline assignment: CDR1 MDHEN and CDR2 SYDVKM. CDR3 in DNA: TGTGCCACCATGGCCCCTCGAGGGATTGCTTACGAGCAGTACTTC. Translating gives CATMAPRGIAYEQYF.

This clonotype appeared a single time. This chain uses TRBV29-1 with TRBJ2-1; D is ambiguous. The germline V gene encodes CDR1 SQVTM and CDR2 ANQGSEA. Trimming took 0 bases from V and 5 from J, leaving 5 bases between them. The CDR3 spans 12 residues. The CDR3 DNA follows: TGCAGCGTTGAAGACAGAGACAATGAGCAGTTCTTC. Amino acid sequence: CSVEDRDNEQFF.

This clonotype was seen only a few times. This sequence joins TRBV11-2 and TRBJ2-1; 7 bases are shared with TRBD2. This CDR3 region has 16 residues. After removal of 0 bases from V and 7 bases from J, the junction contained 9 bases not matched to a gene. Germline V gene data show CDR1 as SGHAT and CDR2 as FQNNGV. The CDR3 nucleotides read TGTGCCAGCAGCTTAGATCTGGGCGGGAGCTGGAATGAGCAGTTCTTC. As protein: CASSLDLGGSWNEQFF.

The chain combines TRBV5-1 with TRBJ1-1; tentative D call: TRBD1 (6 bases). The CDR3 sequence is 14 residues long. Deletions cut 4 bases from V and 8 bases from J, with 18 bases between. Germline loops: CDR1 SGHRS, CDR2 YFSETQ. The CDR3 sequence: CASSQGQSWGEAFF. CDR3 sequence (DNA): TGCGCCAGCAGCCAAGGACAGAGCTGGGGCGAAGCTTTCTTT.

The chain links TRBV5-1 to TRBJ1-5; D perhaps matches TRBD1 (5 bases). V was shortened by 0 bases and J by 4 bases, with 11 bases between the two germline ends. The CDR3 sequence is 15 residues long. The germline CDR1 and CDR2 sequences are SGHRS and YFSETQ. CDR3 in amino acids: CASSLGQGLNQPQHF. In DNA, the CDR3 is TGCGCCAGCAGCTTGGGTCAGGGCCTAAATCAGCCCCAGCATTTT.

This clonotype was counted only a few times. The chain combines TRBV29-1 with TRBJ2-5; 9 bases are a match to TRBD1. The V and J ends lost 7 bases and 2 bases, in that order; junction bases with no gene match: 2. The CDR3 runs to 12 residues. Per the germline V gene, CDR1 is SQVTM and CDR2 is ANQGSEA. The CDR3 nucleotides read TGCAGCGGAGACAGGGGGCAAGAGACCCAGTACTTC. This translates into CSGDRGQETQYF.

This clonotype was counted ten times or more. The rearrangement uses TRBV29-1 and TRBJ1-2; 8 bases are shared with TRBD1. The ends lost 4 bases at V and 8 bases at J; junction bases unmatched: 6. Per the germline V gene, CDR1 is SQVTM and CDR2 is ANQGSEA. This CDR3 region has 12 residues. The CDR3 nucleotides are TGCAGCGTTGCGAGCAGGGGGCTCGGCTACACCTTC. This gives the protein CSVASRGLGYTF.

This chain joins TRBV27 and TRBJ2-7; D is uncertain. Between the trimmed V and J ends, which lost 1 base and 4 bases, there was a span of 11 bases. Germline lookup yields CDR1 MNHEY and CDR2 SMNVEV (reference sequence). This CDR3 spans 14 amino acids. Here the CDR3 DNA reads TGTGCCAGCAGTTTATTGCCCCTCGGTTACGAGCAGTACTTC. It specifies CASSLLPLGYEQYF.

The sample holds many counts of this clonotype. The V and J genes are TRBV3-1 and TRBJ2-7; D not resolved. Germline CDR1 and CDR2: LGHDT and YNNKEL (reference sequence). V dropped 3 bases and J dropped 6 bases, with 6 bases sitting between them. The CDR3 has 11 amino acids. The CDR3 DNA sequence: TGTGCCAGCAGCCATCTAGTCGAGCAGTACTTC. This encodes CASSHLVEQYF.

This clonotype showed up many times. The V and J genes are TRBV24-1 and TRBJ1-2; D is undetermined. CDR1 is KGHDR and CDR2 is SFDVKD in the germline V gene. Trimming pared 2 bases from V and 7 bases from J, leaving 13 bases between. The CDR3 length is 14 residues. CDR3 sequence: CATSDSTERIGYTF. CDR3 sequence (DNA): TGTGCCACCAGTGATTCTACCGAGAGGATTGGCTACACCTTC.

This clonotype occurred many times. The chain employs TRBV12-3 or TRBV12-4 and TRBJ1-1; D might be TRBD1 (6 bases). The V gene lost 5 bases and the J gene lost 6 bases, with 13 bases spanning the gap. The CDR3 covers 13 residues. As DNA, the CDR3 is TGTGCCAGCAGTCCTCAGGGGAAATCTGAAGCTTTCTTT. This translates into CASSPQGKSEAFF.

The table lists this clonotype with many counts. CDR3 residues: CAISTGQMNTEAFF. DNA of the CDR3: TGTGCCATCAGCACGGGACAGATGAACACTGAAGCTTTCTTT. The chain joins TRBV10-3 to TRBJ1-1; 7 bases agree with TRBD1. V lost 6 bases, J lost 0 bases, and 4 bases stayed unmatched. CDR1 and CDR2 (germline): ENHRY, SYGVKD. The CDR3 has 14 residues.

This clonotype was observed many times. This chain joins TRBV5-5 and TRBJ2-3; perhaps TRBD2 as D (6 bases). CDR3 length: 15 amino acids. In germline, CDR1 is SGHKS, CDR2 YYEKEE (reference sequence). Trimming cost V 0 bases and J 5 bases, with 13 bases left between them. In nucleotides, the CDR3 is TGTGCCAGCAGCTTGGGGGCCGGGGGTGGAGATACGCAGTATTTT. Translation gives CASSLGAGGGDTQYF. Variable domain in full (rest from reference TRBV5-5 and TRBJ2-3): DAGVTQSPTHLIKTRGQQVTLRCSPISGHKSVSWYQQVLGQGPQFIFQYYEKEERGRGNFPDRFSARQFPNYSSELNVNALLLGDSALYLCASSLGAGGGDTQYFGPGTRLTVL.

V usage is TRBV3-1 and J usage is TRBJ2-1, with D possibly matching TRBD1 (5 bases). The V gene lost 3 bases and the J gene lost 6 bases, with 12 bases spanning the gap. Germline V gene data show CDR1 as LGHDT and CDR2 as YNNKEL (reference sequence). The CDR3 sequence is 14 residues long. Written as DNA, the CDR3 is TGTGCCAGCAGCCAGGGGCGGAAGGCCAATGAGCAGTTCTTC. The encoded protein is CASSQGRKANEQFF.

The table lists this clonotype with many counts. This chain links TRBV4-3 with TRBJ2-3; 9 positions agree with TRBD2. This CDR3 is 16 amino acids long. The V gene's germline CDR1 is LGHNA and CDR2 YSLEER. J lost 6 bases, V lost 0 bases, and 7 bases had no gene match. The chain's CDR3 is CASSQDSGGRADTQYF. The CDR3 bases are TGCGCCAGCAGCCAAGATAGCGGCGGGAGGGCGGATACGCAGTATTTT.

This clonotype has just a few counts. This rearrangement joins TRBV14 to TRBJ2-7; no clear D. With 0 bases removed from V and 1 base from J, the gap between germline ends came to 10 bases. CDR1 and CDR2 (germline): SGHDN, FVKESK. The CDR3 runs 15 residues. The CDR3: CASSQDWPASYEQYF. As DNA, the CDR3 is TGTGCCAGCAGCCAAGATTGGCCAGCTTCCTACGAGCAGTACTTC.

About this clonotype itself: Being one base from a much bigger clone, this may be a read error. This chain connects TRBV20-1 to TRBJ2-5; 7 bases align to TRBD2. The germline gives CDR1 DFQATT, CDR2 SNEGSKA (reference sequence). The CDR3 spans 14 residues. The J segment lost 7 bases and the V segment lost 6 bases, leaving 14 bases of the junction unmatched. CDR3 coding DNA: TGCAGTGCAGTACGTGCAGCCTCGGGGGGGACCCAGTACTTC. Protein: CSAVRAASGGTQYF.

This clonotype was observed a handful of times. V and J are TRBV6-5 and TRBJ2-1; 8 positions match TRBD1. The germline V gene has CDR1 MNHEY and CDR2 SVGAGI. Unmatched junction bases numbered 6, after V lost 6 bases and J lost 14 bases. The CDR3 spans 11 residues. The DNA of the CDR3 is TGTGCCAGCAGCTCCCGGACAGGGAAGTTCTTC. It codes for CASSSRTGKFF.